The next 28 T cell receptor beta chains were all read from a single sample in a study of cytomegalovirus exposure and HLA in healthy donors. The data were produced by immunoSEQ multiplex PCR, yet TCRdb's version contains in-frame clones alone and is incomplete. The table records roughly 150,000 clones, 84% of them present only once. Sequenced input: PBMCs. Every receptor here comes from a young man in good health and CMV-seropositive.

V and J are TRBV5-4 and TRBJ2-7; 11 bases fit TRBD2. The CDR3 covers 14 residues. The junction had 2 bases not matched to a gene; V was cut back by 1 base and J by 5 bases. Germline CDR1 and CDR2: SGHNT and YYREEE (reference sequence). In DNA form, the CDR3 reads TGTGCCAGCAGCTTGACTAGCGGGAGAAACGAGCAGTACTTC. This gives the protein CASSLTSGRNEQYF.

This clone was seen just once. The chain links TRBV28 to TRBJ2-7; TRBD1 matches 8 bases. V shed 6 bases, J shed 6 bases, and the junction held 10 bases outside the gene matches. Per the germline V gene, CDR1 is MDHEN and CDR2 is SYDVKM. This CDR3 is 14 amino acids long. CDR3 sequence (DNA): TGTGCCAGCAGCGCCCCGGGACAGGCCTCCGAGCAGTACTTC. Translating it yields CASSAPGQASEQYF.

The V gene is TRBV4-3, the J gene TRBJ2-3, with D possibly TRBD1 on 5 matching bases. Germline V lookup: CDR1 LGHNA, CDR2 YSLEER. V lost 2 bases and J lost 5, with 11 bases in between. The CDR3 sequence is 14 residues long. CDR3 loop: CASSQSGPEDTQYF. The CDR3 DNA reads TGCGCCAGCAGCCAATCAGGGCCCGAAGATACGCAGTATTTT.

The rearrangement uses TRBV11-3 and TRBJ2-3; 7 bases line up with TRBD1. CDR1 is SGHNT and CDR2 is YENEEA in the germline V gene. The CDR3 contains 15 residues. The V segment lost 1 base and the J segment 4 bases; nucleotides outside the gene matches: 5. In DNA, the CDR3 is TGTGCCAGCAGCTTAGGAGGGGGCACGGCAGATACGCAGTATTTT. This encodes CASSLGGGTADTQYF.

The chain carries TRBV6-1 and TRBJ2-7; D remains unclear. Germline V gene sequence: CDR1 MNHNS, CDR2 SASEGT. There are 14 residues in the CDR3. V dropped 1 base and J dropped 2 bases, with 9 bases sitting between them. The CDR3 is CASSEGHPTYEQYF. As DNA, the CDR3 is TGTGCCAGCAGTGAAGGGCATCCCACCTACGAGCAGTACTTC.

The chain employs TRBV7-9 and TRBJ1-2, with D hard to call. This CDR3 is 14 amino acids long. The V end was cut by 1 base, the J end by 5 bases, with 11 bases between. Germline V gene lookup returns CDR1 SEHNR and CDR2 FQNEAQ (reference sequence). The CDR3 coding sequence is TGTGCCAGCAGCTTAGAATTCGCTGAGTATGGCTACACCTTC. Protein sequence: CASSLEFAEYGYTF.

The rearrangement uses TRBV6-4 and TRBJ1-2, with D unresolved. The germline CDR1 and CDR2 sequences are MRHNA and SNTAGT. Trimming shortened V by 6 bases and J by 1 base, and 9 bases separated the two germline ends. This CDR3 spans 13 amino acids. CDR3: CASRAGFNYGYTF. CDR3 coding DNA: TGTGCCAGCAGAGCGGGCTTTAACTATGGCTACACCTTC.

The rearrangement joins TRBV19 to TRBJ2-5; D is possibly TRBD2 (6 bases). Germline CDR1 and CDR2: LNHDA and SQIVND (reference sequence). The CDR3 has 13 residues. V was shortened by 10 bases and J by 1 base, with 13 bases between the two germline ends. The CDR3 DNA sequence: TGTGCCACGGAGGGCGGAGGCCAAGAGACCCAGTACTTC. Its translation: CATEGGGQETQYF.

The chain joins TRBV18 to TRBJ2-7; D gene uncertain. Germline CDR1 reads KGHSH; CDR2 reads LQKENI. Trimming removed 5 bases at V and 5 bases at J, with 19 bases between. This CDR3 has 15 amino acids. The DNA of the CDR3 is TGTGCCAGCTCAGGCGACTGGGTGGTAAAGGACGAGCAGTACTTC. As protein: CASSGDWVVKDEQYF.

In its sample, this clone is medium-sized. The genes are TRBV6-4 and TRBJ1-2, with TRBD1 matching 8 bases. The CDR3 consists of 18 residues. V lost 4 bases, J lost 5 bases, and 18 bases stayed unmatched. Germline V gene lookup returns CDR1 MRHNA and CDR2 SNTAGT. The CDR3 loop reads CASSVEPGDRRLRYGYTF. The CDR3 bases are TGTGCCAGCAGTGTCGAACCTGGGGACAGGCGGCTTAGGTATGGCTACACCTTC.

CDR3 sequence: CAMREGLAKGEQYF. Here the CDR3 DNA reads TGTGCCATGAGAGAGGGACTAGCGAAGGGGGAGCAGTACTTC. The V gene is TRBV10-3, the J gene TRBJ2-7, with 10 bases that match TRBD2. Germline-derived CDR1 and CDR2 are ENHRY and SYGVKD. V trimming: 9 bases; J trimming: 7 bases; junction bases outside the gene matches: 12. CDR3 length: 14 amino acids.

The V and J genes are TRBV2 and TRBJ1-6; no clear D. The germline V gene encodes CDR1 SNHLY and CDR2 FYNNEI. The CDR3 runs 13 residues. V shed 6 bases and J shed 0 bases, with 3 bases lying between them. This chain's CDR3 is CASRSSYNSPLHF. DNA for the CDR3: TGTGCCAGCAGGAGCTCCTATAATTCACCCCTCCACTTT.

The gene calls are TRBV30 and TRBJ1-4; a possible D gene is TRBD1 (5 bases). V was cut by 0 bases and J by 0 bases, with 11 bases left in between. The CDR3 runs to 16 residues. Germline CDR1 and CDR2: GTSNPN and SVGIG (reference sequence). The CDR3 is CAWSVDSGATNEKLFF. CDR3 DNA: TGTGCCTGGAGTGTAGACAGCGGGGCAACTAATGAAAAACTGTTTTTT.

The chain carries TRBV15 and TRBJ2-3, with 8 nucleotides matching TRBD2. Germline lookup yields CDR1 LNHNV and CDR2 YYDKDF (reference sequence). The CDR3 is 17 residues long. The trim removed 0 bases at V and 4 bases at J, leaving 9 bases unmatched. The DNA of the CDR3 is TGTGCCACCAGCAGAGACGGGCCTAGCGGGTCCGCAGATACGCAGTATTTT. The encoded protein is CATSRDGPSGSADTQYF.

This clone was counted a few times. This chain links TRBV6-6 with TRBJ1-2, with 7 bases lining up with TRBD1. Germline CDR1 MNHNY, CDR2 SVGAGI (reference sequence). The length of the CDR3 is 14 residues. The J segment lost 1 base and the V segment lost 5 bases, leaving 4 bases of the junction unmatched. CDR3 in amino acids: CASSRQGDNYGYTF. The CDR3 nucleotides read TGTGCCAGCAGTAGGCAGGGGGATAACTATGGCTACACCTTC.

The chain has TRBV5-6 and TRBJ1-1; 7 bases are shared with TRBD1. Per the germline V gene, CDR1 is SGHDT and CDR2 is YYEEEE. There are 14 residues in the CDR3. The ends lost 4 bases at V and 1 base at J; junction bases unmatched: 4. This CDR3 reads CASSTQGRNTEAFF. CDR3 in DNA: TGTGCCAGCAGCACACAGGGGAGGAACACTGAAGCTTTCTTT.

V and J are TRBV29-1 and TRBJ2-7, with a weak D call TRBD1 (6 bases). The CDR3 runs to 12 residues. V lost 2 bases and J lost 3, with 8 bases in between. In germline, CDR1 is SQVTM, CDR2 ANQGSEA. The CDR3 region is CSVELDSYEQYF. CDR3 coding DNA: TGCAGCGTTGAATTGGACAGCTACGAGCAGTACTTC.

DNA for the CDR3: TGTGCCTGGAATGCAGCGGGGGGGCGGCAGACCCAGTACTTC. Encoded protein: CAWNAAGGRQTQYF. The gene calls are TRBV30 and TRBJ2-5, with 10 bases fitting TRBD2. J gave up 6 bases and V 4 bases, and 8 bases lay outside the gene matches. Germline assignment: CDR1 GTSNPN and CDR2 SVGIG (reference sequence). This CDR3 is built from 14 residues.

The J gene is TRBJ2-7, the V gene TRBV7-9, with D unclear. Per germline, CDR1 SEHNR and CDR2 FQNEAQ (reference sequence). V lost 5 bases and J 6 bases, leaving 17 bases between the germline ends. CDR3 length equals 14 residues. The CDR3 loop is CASSPPPLEREQYF. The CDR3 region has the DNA TGTGCCAGCAGCCCACCCCCTTTAGAACGCGAGCAGTACTTC.

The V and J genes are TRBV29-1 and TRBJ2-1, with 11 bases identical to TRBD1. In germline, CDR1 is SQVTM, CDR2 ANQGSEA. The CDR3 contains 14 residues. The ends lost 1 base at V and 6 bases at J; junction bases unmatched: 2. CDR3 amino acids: CSVEGGTGGNEQFF. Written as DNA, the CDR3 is TGCAGCGTTGAAGGAGGGACAGGGGGCAATGAGCAGTTCTTC.

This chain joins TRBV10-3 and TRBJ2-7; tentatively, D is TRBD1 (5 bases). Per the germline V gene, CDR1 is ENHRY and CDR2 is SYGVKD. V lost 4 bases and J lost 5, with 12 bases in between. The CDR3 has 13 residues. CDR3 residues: CAISVTGSNEQYF. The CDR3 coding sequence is TGTGCCATCAGTGTTACAGGCTCTAACGAGCAGTACTTC.

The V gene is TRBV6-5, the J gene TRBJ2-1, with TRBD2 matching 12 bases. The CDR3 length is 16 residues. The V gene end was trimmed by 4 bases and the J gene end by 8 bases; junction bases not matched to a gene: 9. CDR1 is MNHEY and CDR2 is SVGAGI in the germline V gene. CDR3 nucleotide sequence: TGTGCCAGCAGTTCCCCTAGCGGGAGGGCCCAATATGAGCAGTTCTTC. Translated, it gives CASSSPSGRAQYEQFF.

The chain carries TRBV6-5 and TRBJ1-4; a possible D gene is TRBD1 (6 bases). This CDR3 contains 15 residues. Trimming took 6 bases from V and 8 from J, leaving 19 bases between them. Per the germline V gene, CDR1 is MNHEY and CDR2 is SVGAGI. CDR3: CASSTDVQGWEKLFF. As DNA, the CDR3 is TGTGCCAGCAGCACGGACGTACAGGGTTGGGAAAAACTGTTTTTT.

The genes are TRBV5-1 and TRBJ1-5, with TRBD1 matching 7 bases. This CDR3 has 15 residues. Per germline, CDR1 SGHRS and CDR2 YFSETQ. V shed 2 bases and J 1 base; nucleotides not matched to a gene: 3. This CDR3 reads CASSLQGRSNQPQHF. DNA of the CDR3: TGCGCCAGCAGCTTACAGGGGAGGAGCAATCAGCCCCAGCATTTT.

The CDR3 region has the DNA TGCGCCAGCAGCCAAGCTGGTCTCAGGGTGAACACTGAAGCTTTCTTT. Protein sequence: CASSQAGLRVNTEAFF. The chain couples TRBV4-1 to TRBJ1-1; D is possibly TRBD1 (5 bases). V lost 1 base to trimming and J lost 0 bases, with 12 bases between them. The CDR3 has 16 amino acids. The germline V gene encodes CDR1 MGHRA and CDR2 YSYEKL.

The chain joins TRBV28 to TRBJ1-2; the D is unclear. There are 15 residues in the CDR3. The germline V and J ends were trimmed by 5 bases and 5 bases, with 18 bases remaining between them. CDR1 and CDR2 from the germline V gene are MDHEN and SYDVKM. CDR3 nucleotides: TGTGCCAGCAGTCTTCCCCGTAGCAGTTTATATGGCTACACCTTC. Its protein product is CASSLPRSSLYGYTF.

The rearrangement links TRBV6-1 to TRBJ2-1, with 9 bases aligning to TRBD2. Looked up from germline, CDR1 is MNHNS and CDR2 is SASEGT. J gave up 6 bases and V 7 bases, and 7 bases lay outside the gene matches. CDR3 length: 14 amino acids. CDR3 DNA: TGTGCCAGCACACCGGGACTAGCCTCCAATGAGCAGTTCTTC. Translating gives CASTPGLASNEQFF.

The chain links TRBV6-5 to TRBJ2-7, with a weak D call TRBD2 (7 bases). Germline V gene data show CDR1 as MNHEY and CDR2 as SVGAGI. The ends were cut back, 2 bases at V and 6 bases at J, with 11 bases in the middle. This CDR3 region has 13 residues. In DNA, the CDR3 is TGTGCCAGCAGTTACGCTAGGGGGGGCGAGCAGTACTTC. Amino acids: CASSYARGGEQYF.